A single sample gave rise to the 22 T cell receptor beta chains below, sequenced in a study of cytomegalovirus exposure and HLA in healthy donors. The PCR employed 60 Vbeta primers together with 13 Jbeta primers. The protocol was immunoSEQ multiplex PCR, while the TCRdb copy is restricted to in-frame clones and leaves out a portion. The data show over 150,000 clones, around 75% seen once. Sequencing was performed on PBMCs. The receptors were sampled from a young man in good health and CMV-seropositive.

The chain combines TRBV6-1 with TRBJ1-2; 8 bases are a match to TRBD1. V was clipped by 7 bases and J by 3 bases; unmatched bases: 7. The CDR3 extends over 14 amino acids. Per germline, CDR1 MNHNS and CDR2 SASEGT. The CDR3 protein is CASIGQGNDYGYTF. The CDR3 coding sequence is TGTGCCAGCATTGGACAGGGTAATGACTATGGCTACACCTTC.

CDR3 sequence: CASRVAGSSYEQYF. CDR3 nucleotides: TGTGCCAGCAGGGTGGCAGGTAGCTCCTACGAGCAGTACTTC. This chain links TRBV5-8 with TRBJ2-7; D unresolved. V was clipped by 5 bases and J by 0 bases, with 12 bases between them. The CDR3 spans 14 residues. In germline, CDR1 is SGHTS, CDR2 YDEGEE. The full variable domain, with the rest looked up from reference TRBV5-8 and TRBJ2-7, is EAGVTQSPTHLIKTRGQQATLRCSPISGHTSVYWYQQALGLGLQFLLWYDEGEERNRGNFPPRFSGRQFPNYSSELNVNALELEDSALYLCASRVAGSSYEQYFGPGTRLTVT.

The chain joins TRBV11-2 to TRBJ1-1; D is undetermined. The CDR3 runs 12 residues. Germline CDR1 reads SGHAT; CDR2 reads FQNNGV. V lost 1 base and J lost 4, with 4 bases in between. DNA of the CDR3: TGTGCCAGCAGCTTAGTCGGCACTGAAGCTTTCTTT. It yields the protein CASSLVGTEAFF.

This clone has only one observation. The rearrangement uses TRBV18 and TRBJ1-3; D is unresolved. Germline V gene data show CDR1 as KGHSH and CDR2 as LQKENI. The V gene lost 0 bases and the J gene lost 0 bases, with 6 bases spanning the gap. The CDR3 totals 15 residues. CDR3 protein: CASSPPALSGNTIYF. In DNA form, the CDR3 reads TGTGCCAGCTCACCACCCGCGCTCTCTGGAAACACCATATATTTT.

J is TRBJ2-1 and V is TRBV9; D is perhaps TRBD2 (5 bases). V was trimmed by 4 bases and J by 5 bases, leaving 13 bases between them. There are 14 residues in the CDR3. Germline CDR1 reads SGDLS; CDR2 reads YYNGEE. This CDR3 is CASSLPGWDNEQFF. CDR3 coding DNA: TGTGCCAGCAGCCTTCCGGGGTGGGACAATGAGCAGTTCTTC.

A single count supports this clone. V and J are TRBV19 and TRBJ1-4; D call uncertain. Germline lookup yields CDR1 LNHDA and CDR2 SQIVND (reference sequence). The CDR3 sequence is 14 residues long. V dropped 6 bases and J dropped 4 bases, with 12 bases sitting between them. The CDR3 is CASRSGTINEKLFF. In nucleotides, the CDR3 is TGTGCCAGTAGGAGCGGTACCATTAATGAAAAACTGTTTTTT.

This clone was counted between two and nine times. The chain combines TRBV5-4 with TRBJ2-5, with 8 positions matching TRBD2. Germline V CDR1 and CDR2: SGHNT, YYREEE (reference sequence). CDR3 length equals 14 residues. V shed 5 bases and J 2 bases; nucleotides not matched to a gene: 5. The CDR3 bases are TGTGCCAGCAGTCAAGGACTAGCTCAAGAGACCCAGTACTTC. As protein: CASSQGLAQETQYF.

This rearrangement joins TRBV7-2 to TRBJ2-3; the match to TRBD1 covers 8 bases. The CDR3 is 17 amino acids. V lost 4 bases and J lost 6; bases outside the gene matches: 15. The germline CDR1 and CDR2 sequences are SGHTA and FQGNSA. CDR3 residues: CASSSLDRAFAGDTQYF. CDR3 nucleotide sequence: TGTGCCAGCAGCTCCTTGGACAGGGCCTTCGCGGGGGATACGCAGTATTTT.

The chain carries TRBV7-3 and TRBJ2-3; tentative D call: TRBD2 (5 bases). Germline-derived CDR1 and CDR2 are SGHTA and FQGTGA. Trimming took 4 bases from V and 0 from J, leaving 8 bases between them. The CDR3 length is 14 residues. This CDR3 is CASSWTSSTDTQYF. The CDR3 coding sequence is TGTGCCAGCAGCTGGACTTCTAGCACAGATACGCAGTATTTT.

This chain connects TRBV5-8 to TRBJ1-1, with TRBD1 identical over 7 bases. The V and J ends lost 3 bases and 5 bases, in that order; junction bases with no gene match: 16. Germline-derived CDR1 and CDR2 are SGHTS and YDEGEE. This CDR3 has 17 residues. The CDR3 loop is CASSSNTMTGQGTEAFF. CDR3 nucleotide sequence: TGTGCCAGCAGCTCGAACACAATGACAGGGCAGGGAACTGAAGCTTTCTTT. The variable domain in full, completed from reference TRBV5-8 and TRBJ1-1, reads EAGVTQSPTHLIKTRGQQATLRCSPISGHTSVYWYQQALGLGLQFLLWYDEGEERNRGNFPPRFSGRQFPNYSSELNVNALELEDSALYLCASSSNTMTGQGTEAFFGQGTRLTVV.

The genes are TRBV11-2 and TRBJ1-4, with a tentative D call TRBD1 (5 bases). The CDR3 loop spans 15 amino acids. Germline V gene data show CDR1 as SGHAT and CDR2 as FQNNGV. Deletions cut 5 bases from V and 8 bases from J, with 18 bases between. The CDR3 coding sequence is TGTGCCAGCAGCCTGATGGTAGGGGTCGGGGAAAAACTGTTTTTT. It encodes CASSLMVGVGEKLFF.

This clone was picked up one time. The CDR3 DNA is TGCGCCAGCAGCTTGCGGCAGAGACAGGGAGCAAATTCACCCCTCCACTTT. Protein sequence: CASSLRQRQGANSPLHF. This rearrangement joins TRBV5-1 to TRBJ1-6, with TRBD1 identical over 7 bases. The CDR3 runs 17 residues. The ends lost 1 base at V and 7 bases at J; junction bases unmatched: 11. Germline V CDR1 and CDR2: SGHRS, YFSETQ.

The V and J genes are TRBV10-3 and TRBJ2-2; D gene uncertain. The germline CDR1 and CDR2 sequences are ENHRY and SYGVKD. Trimming left V 8 bases short and J 7 bases short, with 14 bases between. The CDR3 loop spans 13 amino acids. The CDR3 DNA reads as TGTGCCATCGAAAACGGAGAAGGCGGGGAGCTGTTTTTT. Protein product: CAIENGEGGELFF.

The chain recombines TRBV7-9 with TRBJ1-4, with TRBD1 matching over 7 bases. The germline V gene encodes CDR1 SEHNR and CDR2 FQNEAQ (reference sequence). The trim removed 4 bases at V and 7 bases at J, leaving 9 bases unmatched. The CDR3 totals 15 residues. The CDR3 nucleotides are TGTGCCAGCAGCTACTCAGGGGGAGGTACTGAAAAACTGTTTTTT. Its protein is CASSYSGGGTEKLFF.

This chain links TRBV7-9 with TRBJ2-3; TRBD2 matches at 10 bases. The CDR3 is 17 residues long. With V trimmed by 4 bases and J by 2 bases, 9 bases remained unmatched. In germline, CDR1 is SEHNR, CDR2 FQNEAQ (reference sequence). CDR3 DNA sequence: TGTGCCAGCAGCTCGACTAGCGGGCGATCCAACACAGATACGCAGTATTTT. Amino acid sequence: CASSSTSGRSNTDTQYF.

V and J are TRBV6-5 and TRBJ1-2; D possibly corresponds to TRBD1 (6 bases). CDR1 is MNHEY, CDR2 SVGAGI, per germline. The CDR3 has 14 amino acids. V shed 0 bases and J shed 8 bases, with 13 bases lying between them. The CDR3 protein is CASSYSRTEPGYTF. The CDR3 bases are TGTGCCAGCAGTTACTCTCGGACAGAGCCCGGCTACACCTTC.

The chain uses TRBV9 and TRBJ2-2, with 9 nucleotides matching TRBD1. The CDR3 extends over 17 amino acids. Per the germline V gene, CDR1 is SGDLS and CDR2 is YYNGEE. Unmatched junction bases numbered 11, after V lost 4 bases and J lost 4 bases. The chain's CDR3 is CASSTRPGQGGTGELFF. DNA of the CDR3: TGTGCCAGCAGCACCCGCCCGGGACAGGGAGGCACCGGGGAGCTGTTTTTT.

The chain employs TRBV30 and TRBJ1-5, with 8 bases that match TRBD1. The germline gives CDR1 GTSNPN, CDR2 SVGIG (reference sequence). The V segment lost 0 bases and the J segment 6 bases; nucleotides outside the gene matches: 7. The CDR3 loop spans 15 amino acids. CDR3: CAWSVTGVFLQPQHF. DNA for the CDR3: TGTGCCTGGAGTGTGACAGGGGTTTTCCTTCAGCCCCAGCATTTT.

This clone was detected only once. As DNA, the CDR3 is TGTGCCAGCAGTTCGGCGGGACAGAACTATGGCTACACCTTC. This gives the protein CASSSAGQNYGYTF. The chain is built from TRBV6-5 and TRBJ1-2; the match to TRBD1 covers 7 bases. There are 14 residues in the CDR3. Germline V lookup: CDR1 MNHEY, CDR2 SVGAGI. Germline trimming cut 4 bases from V and 2 bases from J; bases unmatched to any gene: 4.

This clone has only one observation. The chain joins TRBV9 to TRBJ2-2; possibly TRBD2 for D (6 bases). V was shortened by 4 bases and J by 1 base, with 8 bases between the two germline ends. CDR1 and CDR2 from the germline V gene are SGDLS and YYNGEE. The length of the CDR3 is 14 residues. This CDR3 is CASSSGWNTGELFF. As DNA, the CDR3 is TGTGCCAGCAGCAGCGGGTGGAACACCGGGGAGCTGTTTTTT.

The table lists this clone with a few counts. The chain combines TRBV9 with TRBJ2-2; D is undetermined. Germline V gives CDR1 SGDLS, CDR2 YYNGEE. CDR3 length: 15 residues. Trimming cost V 0 bases and J 4 bases, with 10 bases left between them. The CDR3 region is CASSVAVSGTGELFF. Written as DNA, the CDR3 is TGTGCCAGCAGCGTAGCAGTTTCTGGCACCGGGGAGCTGTTTTTT.

The chain uses TRBV9 and TRBJ2-5, with TRBD2 matching over 14 bases. Germline CDR1 is SGDLS and CDR2 is YYNGEE. This CDR3 spans 17 amino acids. V dropped 0 bases and J dropped 1; count of bases not matched to a gene: 2. The CDR3 reads CASSVGTSGRLQETQYF. The DNA of the CDR3 is TGTGCCAGCAGCGTAGGGACTAGCGGGAGGCTCCAAGAGACCCAGTACTTC. Supplemented by reference TRBV9 and TRBJ2-5, the full variable domain reads DSGVTQTPKHLITATGQRVTLRCSPRSGDLSVYWYQQSLDQGLQFLIQYYNGEERAKGNILERFSAQQFPDLHSELNLSSLELGDSALYFCASSVGTSGRLQETQYFGPGTRLLVL.